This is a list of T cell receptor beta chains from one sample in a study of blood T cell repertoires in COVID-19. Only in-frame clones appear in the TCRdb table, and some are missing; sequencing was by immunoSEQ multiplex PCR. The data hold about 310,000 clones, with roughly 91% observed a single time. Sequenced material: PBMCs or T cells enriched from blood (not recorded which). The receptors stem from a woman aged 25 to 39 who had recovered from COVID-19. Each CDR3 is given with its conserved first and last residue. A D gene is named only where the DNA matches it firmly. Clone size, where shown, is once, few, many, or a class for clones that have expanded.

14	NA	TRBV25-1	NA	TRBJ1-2	TGTGCCAGCAGTGATGAGGCGTGGCACAATGGCTACACCTTC	CASSDEAWHNGYTF
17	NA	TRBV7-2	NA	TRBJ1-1	TGTGCCAGCAGCCGGTGGGCTTTCTCACTTGGGGCCACTGAAGCTTTCTTT	CASSRWAFSLGATEAFF
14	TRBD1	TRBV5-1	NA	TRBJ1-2	TGCGCCAGCAGCTTACCGGGACAGGCCTATGGCTACACCTTC	CASSLPGQAYGYTF
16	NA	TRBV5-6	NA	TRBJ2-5	TGTGCCAGCAGCCTAAAGACAGGTCGTCGTAAAGAGACCCAGTACTTC	CASSLKTGRRKETQYF
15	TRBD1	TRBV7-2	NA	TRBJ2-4	TGTGCCAGCAGCGTCGACAGGGGGGCCAAAAACATTCAGTACTTC	CASSVDRGAKNIQYF
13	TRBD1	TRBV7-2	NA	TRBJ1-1	TGTGCCAGCAGCCCGACAGGGGTTGGTGAAGCTTTCTTT	CASSPTGVGEAFF
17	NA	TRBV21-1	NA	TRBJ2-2	TGTGCCAGCAGTCGAAAGGGGCAGGGGAAGGACGCCGGGGAGCTGTTTTTT	CASSRKGQGKDAGELFF
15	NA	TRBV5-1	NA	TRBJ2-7	TGCGCCAGCAGCTCTGGGACATCCGTAACCTACGAGCAGTACTTC	CASSSGTSVTYEQYF
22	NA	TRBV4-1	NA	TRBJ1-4	TGCGCCAGCAGCCAAGGTCTCATTCGCGGTCAGGGAAGTAGGGCAACTAATGAAAAACTGTTTTTT	CASSQGLIRGQGSRATNEKLFF
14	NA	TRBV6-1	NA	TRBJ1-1	TGTGCCAGCAGTGACAATCAGGGGAACACTGAAGCTTTCTTT	CASSDNQGNTEAFF
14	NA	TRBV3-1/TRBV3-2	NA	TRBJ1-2	TGTGCCAGCAGCCCCCAGGGGTTGGGCTATGGCTACACCTTC	CASSPQGLGYGYTF
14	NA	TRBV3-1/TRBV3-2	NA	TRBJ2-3	TGTGCCAGCAGCCAAACCTCCTCGGCAGATACGCAGTATTTT	CASSQTSSADTQYF
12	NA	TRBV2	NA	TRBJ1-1	TGTGCCAGCAGTGGGCAGAACACTGAAGCTTTCTTT	CASSGQNTEAFF
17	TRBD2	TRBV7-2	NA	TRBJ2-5	TGTGCCAGCAGCTTAGTTGTAGCGGGATTGTACCAAGAGACCCAGTACTTC	CASSLVVAGLYQETQYF
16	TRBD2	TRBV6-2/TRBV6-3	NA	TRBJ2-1	TGTGCCAGCAGTTACCAAGGACTAGCGGGATACAATGAGCAGTTCTTC	CASSYQGLAGYNEQFF
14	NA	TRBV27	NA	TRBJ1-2	TGTGCCAGCAGATACGAGGGCGCGAACTATGGCTACACCTTC	CASRYEGANYGYTF
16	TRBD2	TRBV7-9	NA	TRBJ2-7	TGTGCCAGCAGCTTAGGTAGCGGGAGTTTCTGGGACGAGCAGTACTTC	CASSLGSGSFWDEQYF
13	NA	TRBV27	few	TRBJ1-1	TGTGCCAGCAGTTTATCTGGGCACCCTGAAGCTTTCTTT	CASSLSGHPEAFF
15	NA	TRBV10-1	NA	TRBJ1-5	TGCGCCAGCAGCCAGGGAAGTGTCGGCAATCAGCCCCAGCATTTT	CASSQGSVGNQPQHF
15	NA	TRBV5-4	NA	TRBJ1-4	TGTGCCAGCAGCGAGGGGACTCAGACGTGGGAAAAACTGTTTTTT	CASSEGTQTWEKLFF
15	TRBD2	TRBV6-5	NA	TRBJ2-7	TGTGCCAGCAGTCTCACTAGCGGGAGGCTCTACGAGCAGTACTTC	CASSLTSGRLYEQYF
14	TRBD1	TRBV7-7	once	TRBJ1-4	TGTGCTAGCAGCCCTGACAGGGGTAATGAAAAACTGTTTTTT	CASSPDRGNEKLFF
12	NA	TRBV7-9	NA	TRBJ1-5	TGTGCCAGCAGCTTAGGGCAACAGCCCCAGCATTTT	CASSLGQQPQHF
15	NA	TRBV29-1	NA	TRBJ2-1	TGCGCAAATGGCTTTAGCGAGACAATTGACAATGAGCAGTTCTTC	CANGFSETIDNEQFF
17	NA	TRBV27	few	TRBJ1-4	TGTGCCAGCAGTTTATTGTGGCAGGAGGGGATGGGGGAAAAACTGTTTTTT	CASSLLWQEGMGEKLFF
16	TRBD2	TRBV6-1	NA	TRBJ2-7	TGTGCCAGCAGTGGCGACACTAGCGGGATCTCCTACGAGCAGTACTTC	CASSGDTSGISYEQYF
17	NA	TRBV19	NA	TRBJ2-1	TGTGCCAGTAGTAATCAGGAGGGGCCAATCTCCTACAATGAGCAGTTCTTC	CASSNQEGPISYNEQFF
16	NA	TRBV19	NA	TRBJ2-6	TGTGCCAGTAGTATAGGGCCAGGGCCTGGGGCCAACGTCCTGACTTTC	CASSIGPGPGANVLTF
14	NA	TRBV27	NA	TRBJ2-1	TGTGCCAGCAGTCCCGCATGGGCCCCGAATGAGCAGTTCTTC	CASSPAWAPNEQFF
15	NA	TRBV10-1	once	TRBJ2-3	TGCGCCAGCAGTGAGTTTGGGGGCGCAACAGATACGCAGTATTTT	CASSEFGGATDTQYF
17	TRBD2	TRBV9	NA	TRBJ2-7	TGTGCCAGCAGCGTAGCTCCGGGGGGGACAAACCCGTACGAGCAGTACTTC	CASSVAPGGTNPYEQYF
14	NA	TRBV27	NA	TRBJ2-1	TGTGCCAGCAGTTTATCGACTAGTTACAATGAGCAGTTCTTC	CASSLSTSYNEQFF
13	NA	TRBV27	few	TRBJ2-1	TGTGCCAGCAGCCACAAAGCGTACAATGAGCAGTTCTTC	CASSHKAYNEQFF
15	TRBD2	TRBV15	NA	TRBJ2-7	TGTGCCACCAGCAGAGATCCTAGCGGGGAATACGAGCAGTACTTC	CATSRDPSGEYEQYF
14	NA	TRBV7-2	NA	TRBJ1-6	TGTGCCAGCAGCTTGACGGCAGTCGGGACTCCCCTCCACTTT	CASSLTAVGTPLHF
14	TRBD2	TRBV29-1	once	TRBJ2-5	TGCAGCGTTGACCCTAGCGGGACCCAAGAGACCCAGTACTTC	CSVDPSGTQETQYF
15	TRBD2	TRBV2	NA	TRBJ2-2	TGTGCCAGCAGTGAGGTAGCGGGATCCCTCGGGGAGCTGTTTTTT	CASSEVAGSLGELFF
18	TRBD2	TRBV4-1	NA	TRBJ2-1	TGCGCCAGCAGCTCCCCTAGCGGGAGGCTGAGCTCCTACAATGAGCAGTTCTTC	CASSSPSGRLSSYNEQFF
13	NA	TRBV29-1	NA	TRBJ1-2	TGCAGCTCAGGCGGGGTCGGGGACTATGGCTACACCTTC	CSSGGVGDYGYTF
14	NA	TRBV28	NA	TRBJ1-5	TGTGCCAGCGAGCTTGGCGGTGACAATCAGCCCCAGCATTTT	CASELGGDNQPQHF
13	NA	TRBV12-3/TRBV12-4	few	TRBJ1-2	TGTGCCAGCAGTCTCGCAGGGCCGGATGGCTACACCTTC	CASSLAGPDGYTF
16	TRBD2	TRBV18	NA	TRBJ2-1	TGTGCCAGCTCAATAGTAGCGGGACACTCCTACAATGAGCAGTTCTTC	CASSIVAGHSYNEQFF
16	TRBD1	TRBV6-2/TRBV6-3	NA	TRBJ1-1	TGTGCCAGCAGCTTTAGACAGGGGGCAATGAACACTGAAGCTTTCTTT	CASSFRQGAMNTEAFF
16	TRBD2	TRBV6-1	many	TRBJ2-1	TGTGCCAGCAGTGACCCGGGGGAGGGCCTTTTCAATGAGCAGTTCTTC	CASSDPGEGLFNEQFF
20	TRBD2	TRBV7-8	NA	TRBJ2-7	TGTGCCAGCAGCTTAGAGACCCTGGGAGAGCCGGGACTAGAGCACTACGAGCAGTACTTC	CASSLETLGEPGLEHYEQYF
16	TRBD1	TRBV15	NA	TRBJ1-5	TGTGCCCCCCGGCGGGACAGGATAATCAGAGGTCAGCCCCAGCATTTT	CAPRRDRIIRGQPQHF
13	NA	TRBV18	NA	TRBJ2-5	TGTGCCAGCTCACCTACAGGGCTGGAGACCCAGTACTTC	CASSPTGLETQYF
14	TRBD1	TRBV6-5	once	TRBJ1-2	TGTGCCAGCAGCCTGGGGGGACAGGCCTATGGCTACACCTTC	CASSLGGQAYGYTF
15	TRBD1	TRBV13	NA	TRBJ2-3	TGTGCCAGCAGCGAAAGGACAGGCGGGTCAGATACGCAGTATTTT	CASSERTGGSDTQYF
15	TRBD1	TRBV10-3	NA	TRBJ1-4	TGTGCCATCAGTACTACGACAGGGAGTAATGAAAAACTGTTTTTT	CAISTTTGSNEKLFF
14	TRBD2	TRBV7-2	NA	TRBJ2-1	TGTGCCAGCAGGACCGGGACTAGCGGGCAAGAGGAGTTCTTC	CASRTGTSGQEEFF
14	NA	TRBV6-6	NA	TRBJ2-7	TGTGCCAGCAGTTGGGGAGAAACAGGGCACGAGCAGTACTTC	CASSWGETGHEQYF
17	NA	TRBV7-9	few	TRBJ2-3	TGTGCCAGCAGCTTAGTATGGACGGGAGCGGCTGCAGATACGCAGTATTTT	CASSLVWTGAAADTQYF
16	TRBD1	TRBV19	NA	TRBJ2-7	TGTGCCAGTAGTACACCGGGACAGGGGGCAGGGAGCGAGCAGTACTTC	CASSTPGQGAGSEQYF
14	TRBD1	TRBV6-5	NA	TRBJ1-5	TGTGCCGGCTCACGCTGGACAGGGGGACGGCCCCAGCATTTT	CAGSRWTGGRPQHF